The 15 T cell receptor beta chains listed next were all sequenced from one sample in a study of vaccination and CD4 T cells after COVID-19. For these TCRs, the target antigens are not known. The Oncomine TCR Beta short-read assay was what sequenced the DNA obtained from cultured CD4+ T cells. TCRdb fed the PCR reads into MiXCR, producing one record per CDR3 protein. This table has around 19,000 distinct CDR3 sequences, over 50% appearing once. Described treatment: approximately 9-day PBMC culture with coronavirus spike peptide pools or control peptides (ViraFEST assay). Source material: CD4+ T cells from blood, cultured in vitro. Receptors were obtained from a human donor who had recovered from COVID-19.

The V gene is TRBV20-1, the J gene TRBJ2-1; a possible D gene is TRBD2 (5 bases). There are 16 residues in the CDR3. Germline CDR1 reads DFQATT; CDR2 reads SNEGSKA (reference sequence). V was shortened by 5 bases and J by 0 bases, with 17 bases between the two germline ends. CDR3 DNA sequence: TGCAGTGCTCGTCACTTTAGCGTCAGCTCCTACAATGAGCAGTTCTTC. Translated: CSARHFSVSSYNEQFF.

This clonotype occurred a few times. This sequence joins TRBV7-9 and TRBJ1-1; a possible D gene is TRBD1 (5 bases). Per the germline V gene, CDR1 is SEHNR and CDR2 is FQNEAQ (reference sequence). V lost 5 bases and J 6 bases, leaving 19 bases between the germline ends. This CDR3 spans 15 amino acids. Here the CDR3 reads CASSRAVGGEAEAFF. The CDR3 region has the DNA TGTGCCAGCAGCCGCGCGGTCGGGGGGGAAGCTGAAGCTTTCTTT. Drawing the rest from reference TRBV7-9 and TRBJ1-1, the complete variable domain is DTGVSQNPRHKITKRGQNVTFRCDPISEHNRLYWYRQTLGQGPEFLTYFQNEAQLEKSRLLSDRFSAERPKGSFSTLEIQRTEQGDSAMYLCASSRAVGGEAEAFFGQGTRLTVV.

The chain joins TRBV10-1 to TRBJ2-1; 7 nucleotides match TRBD1. Trimming removed 2 bases from V and 2 bases from J; junction bases left unmatched: 3. CDR3 size: 15 residues. Germline V gene lookup returns CDR1 WNHNN and CDR2 SYGVQD (reference sequence). The CDR3 nucleotides read TGCGCCAGCAGTGAGGGCACAGGGGCCTACAATGAGCAGTTCTTC. Translated: CASSEGTGAYNEQFF.

CDR3 residues: CASSSRGGADNSPLHF. As DNA, the CDR3 is TGTGCCAGCAGTTCCCGAGGGGGGGCGGATAATTCACCCCTCCACTTT. V usage is TRBV27 and J usage is TRBJ1-6; D is perhaps TRBD1 (6 bases). The CDR3 sequence is 16 residues long. V was shortened by 4 bases and J by 5 bases, with 15 bases between the two germline ends. The germline V gene has CDR1 MNHEY and CDR2 SMNVEV (reference sequence).

By sample fraction, this clonotype is large. The chain couples TRBV10-3 to TRBJ2-7, with TRBD2 matching 10 bases. V shed 9 bases, J shed 2 bases, and the junction held 4 bases outside the gene matches. The CDR3 extends over 13 amino acids. Germline assignment: CDR1 ENHRY and CDR2 SYGVKD. The CDR3, as DNA: TGTGCCATTGGGACTAGCGCTGCCTACGAGCAGTACTTC. Translation: CAIGTSAAYEQYF.

This clonotype was counted only a few times. The chain recombines TRBV7-8 with TRBJ1-1, with D uncertain. The CDR3 covers 14 residues. Trimming removed 5 bases from V and 5 bases from J, with 15 bases in between. Germline CDR1 reads SGHVS; CDR2 reads FQNEAQ. The CDR3 sequence is CASSPVGSATEAFF. The CDR3 bases are TGTGCCAGCAGCCCAGTGGGTTCGGCGACTGAAGCTTTCTTT. Filled out from reference TRBV7-8 and TRBJ1-1, the complete variable domain reads GAGVSQSPRYKVAKRGQDVALRCDPISGHVSLFWYQQALGQGPEFLTYFQNEAQLDKSGLPSDRFFAERPEGSVSTLKIQRTQQEDSAVYLCASSPVGSATEAFFGQGTRLTVV.

V gene TRBV6-5 combines with J gene TRBJ1-2, with D hard to call. Germline loops: CDR1 MNHEY, CDR2 SVGAGI. Trimming removed 3 bases from V and 4 bases from J, with 9 bases in between. The CDR3 covers 13 residues. CDR3 sequence: CASSYGQAYGYTF. The CDR3 bases are TGTGCCAGCAGTTATGGGCAGGCCTATGGCTACACCTTC.

This clonotype has just a few counts. This chain connects TRBV10-1 to TRBJ1-5, with D uncertain. V was pared by 3 bases and J by 5 bases, with 8 bases between. There are 13 residues in the CDR3. Germline CDR1 and CDR2: WNHNN and SYGVQD (reference sequence). The CDR3 DNA reads TGCGCCAGCAGTGAAAATACTGATCAGCCCCAGCATTTT. Translated, it gives CASSENTDQPQHF.

V and J are TRBV7-2 and TRBJ2-7, with TRBD1 matching 8 bases. Trimming at V came to 5 bases and at J to 6 bases, leaving 9 bases not matched to a gene. CDR3 size: 14 residues. Per germline, CDR1 SGHTA and CDR2 FQGNSA. The CDR3 region is CASSPHRTGPEQYF. The CDR3 DNA follows: TGTGCCAGCAGCCCCCACCGGACAGGGCCCGAGCAGTACTTC.

The chain combines TRBV4-2 with TRBJ1-2; perhaps TRBD1 as D (5 bases). Trimming left V 0 bases short and J 2 bases short, with 10 bases between. Germline V lookup: CDR1 LGHNA, CDR2 YNFKEQ. The CDR3 runs 15 residues. The chain's CDR3 is CASSQDLDSNYGYTF. The DNA for the CDR3 is TGTGCCAGCAGCCAAGATCTCGACAGCAACTATGGCTACACCTTC.

This chain joins TRBV19 and TRBJ2-1; D possibly corresponds to TRBD2 (7 bases). The V end lost 4 bases, the J end lost 9 bases, and 16 bases lay between the germline ends. Germline assignment: CDR1 LNHDA and CDR2 SQIVND (reference sequence). The CDR3 consists of 14 residues. The chain's CDR3 is CASSSGRGGSEQFF. As DNA, the CDR3 is TGTGCCAGTAGTAGCGGGAGAGGGGGAAGTGAGCAGTTCTTC. The variable domain in full, completed from reference TRBV19 and TRBJ2-1, reads DGGITQSPKYLFRKEGQNVTLSCEQNLNHDAMYWYRQDPGQGLRLIYYSQIVNDFQKGDIAEGYSVSREKKESFPLTVTSAQKNPTAFYLCASSSGRGGSEQFFGPGTRLTVL.

The J gene is TRBJ2-1, the V gene TRBV28, with unresolved D. CDR3 length: 11 residues. The germline V gene encodes CDR1 MDHEN and CDR2 SYDVKM. V lost 1 base to trimming and J lost 13 bases, with 8 bases between them. CDR3 in amino acids: CASSLSRSQFF. CDR3 sequence (DNA): TGTGCCAGCAGTTTATCCCGGTCCCAGTTCTTC.

The chain uses TRBV2 and TRBJ2-5; 8 nucleotides align to TRBD2. The CDR3 spans 13 residues. Trimming took 4 bases from V and 3 from J; bases not matched to a gene: 1. Germline V CDR1 and CDR2: SNHLY, FYNNEI. The CDR3 here is CASSALAEETQYF. The CDR3 region has the DNA TGTGCCAGCAGTGCACTAGCGGAAGAGACCCAGTACTTC.

The CDR3 region has the DNA TGCGCCAGCAAACCAGGGGTAGACACCGGGGAGCTGTTTTTT. Translated: CASKPGVDTGELFF. This chain joins TRBV10-1 and TRBJ2-2; D may be TRBD1 (6 bases). Per the germline V gene, CDR1 is WNHNN and CDR2 is SYGVQD (reference sequence). The CDR3 consists of 14 residues. V lost 7 bases, J lost 3 bases, and 12 bases lay in between.

V gene TRBV28 combines with J gene TRBJ2-4; D unresolved. Germline CDR1 is MDHEN and CDR2 is SYDVKM. CDR3 length equals 14 residues. The V end was cut by 4 bases, the J end by 6 bases, with 13 bases between. Here the CDR3 reads CASSSGRVVNIQYF. The CDR3 coding sequence is TGTGCCAGCAGTTCCGGACGGGTAGTAAACATTCAGTACTTC.